The entry that follows covers one T cell receptor beta chain sequence. As yet, its antigen is unknown. The sample holds other DNA sequences that translate to the same CDR3. The protocol was immunoSEQ multiplex PCR, while the TCRdb copy is restricted to in-frame clones and leaves out a portion. The profile shows approximately 1,500,000 clones, roughly 96% of them singletons. This sample was taken from a study of shared clonotypes between healthy human individuals. CDR3 length: 13 amino acids. Per the germline V gene, CDR1 is KGHSH and CDR2 is LQKENI. The V end was cut by 3 bases, the J end by 5 bases, with 10 bases between. General study findings and limits: On the whole, naive subsets had larger estimated richness than memory subsets had. Donor clonotype sharing was expected to depend on sequencing depth.

The clonotype was recovered from a man aged 25-40 years in good health. The chain couples TRBV18 to TRBJ2-5, with D tentatively TRBD1 (5 bases). The sample comprised naive CD4+ T cells sorted from blood. Sample subset: CD45RA+ positively selected. CDR3 coding DNA: TGTGCCAGCTCACCGGCAGGGCGGGAGACCCAGTACTTC. Its translation: CASSPAGRETQYF.